This T cell receptor (beta chain) was captured by sequencing in a study of blood T cell repertoires in COVID-19 (TCRdb year 2020). With regard to the full study: Samples from collaborators originated in the United States, Italy and Spain and spanned both the acute and convalescent phases of COVID-19. The samples were drawn from two sources: the first 160 participants of the ongoing ImmuneRACE study, and fewer than 1,500 subjects contributed by 6 global collaborators. A freely available public database, intended as a resource for researchers studying the immune response to SARS-CoV-2, is where the repertoires were released. Where HLA class I and class II types were available, the types were taken from metadata supplied by the sample provider, not from assay-based typing. The prospective study material was composed of cDNA or gDNA derived from T cells, B-cell-depleted T cells, or PBMCs. Subjects who had been exposed to COVID-19, were actively infected with it, or had recovered from it provided the deeply sampled blood TCRbeta repertoires that made up the dataset. A de-identified subject ID, COVID-19 status, age in years and sex were almost always included in the sample metadata.

Worth noting for this clone: No antigen is known for it. No base quality values were provided; no much bigger clone lies one nucleotide off.

TCRbeta CDR3 regions were amplified from genomic DNA using the immunoSEQ Assay, a bias-controlled multiplex PCR. The authors processed their data as follows. Within the assay, amplification of reference gene primers was used to estimate how many nucleated cells each sample contained. Sequence reads were collapsed and filtered to measure the absolute abundance of every unique TCRbeta CDR3 rearrangement. For each sample, productive Simpson clonality was calculated as the square root of Simpson's diversity index across productive rearrangements. TCRdb re-hosts the immuneACCESS table, in-frame sequences only. Its copies lack some clones; in the studies checked, an unresolved V gene accounts for under half of them, and the cause for the rest is not known. Clone size and V and J calls were adopted from that table, with D and trimming inferred from the DNA. The sample records approximately 390,000 clones, roughly 87% of which are singletons. In total, the top ten clones hold over 2% of the sample.

Enrolling through a virtual design, the prospective study's participants ranged in age from about 18 to 89 years and lived across about two dozen United States geographic areas. In the prospective study, cohorts were assigned on the basis of participant-reported clinical history obtained from a screening survey and a study questionnaire. In the prospective study, whole blood, serum and a nasopharyngeal or oropharyngeal swab were collected from each participant by mobile phlebotomists. Participants in the prospective study had the option to provide additional blood draws and questionnaires over an approximately two-month period. Before DNA extraction, prospective study blood samples were shipped either frozen or at room temperature. Beyond this particular receptor, the publication reports: Clinical and demographic metadata were provided uncurated, with the amount varying by source and participant.

Sequences GTSNPN (CDR1) and SVGIG (CDR2) are obtained from the germline V gene (reference sequence). Germline trimming amounts to 2 bases on V and 7 bases on J, with 4 as the count of junction bases outside the gene matches. From its cysteine to its phenylalanine, the CDR3 spans 14 amino acids. Of the read, only the CDR3 DNA is kept; its 42 bases are in frame from base 1. Sequenced sample: PBMCs or T cells enriched from blood (not recorded which). The sequence joins TRBV30 to TRBJ1-6, and 8 bases in between align with TRBD1. The TCR originated in a woman aged 35 to 49 with acute COVID-19. The nucleotides read TGTGCCTGGAGTCCGGACAGGGTGAATTCACCCCTCCACTTT. Translated, this gives CAWSPDRVNSPLHF.